The 9 T cell receptor beta chains in this list originate from one sample, sequenced in a study of cytomegalovirus exposure and HLA in healthy donors. Vbeta (60) and Jbeta (13) primers were used in the PCR. Assay used: immunoSEQ multiplex PCR; TCRdb lists only in-frame clones, some missing. The table shows some 190,000 clones, with over 70% occurring only once. The specimen sequenced was PBMCs. Receptors originate from a man aged 35 to 55 in good health and CMV-seropositive.

The rearrangement links TRBV11-1 to TRBJ2-7; 8 bases agree with TRBD2. The CDR3 contains 14 residues. The germline V gene has CDR1 SGHAT and CDR2 FQDESV (reference sequence). Unmatched junction bases numbered 2, after V lost 4 bases and J lost 0 bases. This chain's CDR3 is CASSSREGSYEQYF. CDR3 bases: TGTGCCAGCAGCTCCCGGGAGGGCTCCTACGAGCAGTACTTC. The full variable domain, completed using reference TRBV11-1 and TRBJ2-7, is EAEVAQSPRYKITEKSQAVAFWCDPISGHATLYWYRQILGQGPELLVQFQDESVVDDSQLPKDRFSAERLKGVDSTLKIQPAELGDSAMYLCASSSREGSYEQYFGPGTRLTVT.

The genes are TRBV5-1 and TRBJ1-5; 7 positions agree with TRBD1. V was pared by 0 bases and J by 5 bases, with 5 bases of the junction left unmatched. This CDR3 contains 15 residues. CDR1 is SGHRS and CDR2 is YFSETQ in the germline V gene. For the CDR3, the DNA is TGCGCCAGCAGCTTGGAAGGGACAGAAGATCAGCCCCAGCATTTT. It codes for CASSLEGTEDQPQHF.

CDR3 in amino acids: CSVEGRESGANVLTF. CDR3 in DNA: TGCAGCGTTGAGGGCAGGGAATCTGGGGCCAACGTCCTGACTTTC. V gene TRBV29-1 combines with J gene TRBJ2-6; possibly TRBD1 for D (5 bases). Trimming removed 3 bases at V and 1 base at J, with 10 bases between. This CDR3 has 15 residues. Germline CDR1 and CDR2: SQVTM and ANQGSEA. Full variable domain (missing parts from reference TRBV29-1 and TRBJ2-6): SAVISQKPSRDICQRGTSLTIQCQVDSQVTMMFWYRQQPGQSLTLIATANQGSEATYESGFVIDKFPISRPNLTFSTLTVSNMSPEDSSIYLCSVEGRESGANVLTFGAGSRLTVL.

The CDR3 loop reads CASSVRQGLDTQYF. CDR3 sequence (DNA): TGTGCCAGCAGTGTGAGACAGGGCCTGGATACGCAGTATTTT. This chain joins TRBV2 and TRBJ2-3, with 7 positions matching TRBD1. Germline CDR1 and CDR2: SNHLY and FYNNEI. This CDR3 has 14 amino acids. V was pared by 4 bases and J by 6 bases, with 7 bases of the junction left unmatched. Combining the CDR3 with reference TRBV2 and TRBJ2-3 gives the whole variable domain EPEVTQTPSHQVTQMGQEVILRCVPISNHLYFYWYRQILGQKVEFLVSFYNNEISEKSEIFDDQFSVERPDGSNFTLKIRSTKLEDSAMYFCASSVRQGLDTQYFGPGTRLTVL.

The V gene is TRBV5-1, the J gene TRBJ2-2; possible D gene TRBD1, 5 bases. Germline V CDR1 and CDR2: SGHRS, YFSETQ. The CDR3 totals 14 residues. The V end was cut by 6 bases, the J end by 0 bases, with 9 bases between. As DNA, the CDR3 is TGCGCCAGCACTGGGGCTACGAACACCGGGGAGCTGTTTTTT. Encoded protein: CASTGATNTGELFF.

Here the CDR3 reads CASSSEAGGGYTF. The DNA of the CDR3 is TGTGCCAGCAGCTCAGAAGCAGGGGGTGGCTACACCTTC. This chain uses TRBV7-9 with TRBJ1-2; TRBD1 aligns across 7 bases. The trim removed 4 bases at V and 7 bases at J, leaving 6 bases unmatched. Germline CDR1 SEHNR, CDR2 FQNEAQ (reference sequence). This CDR3 region has 13 residues.

In its sample, this clone was seen once. This sequence joins TRBV7-3 and TRBJ2-1; 10 bases agree with TRBD1. The CDR3 totals 17 residues. The germline V gene encodes CDR1 SGHTA and CDR2 FQGTGA. V shed 5 bases, J shed 7 bases, and the junction held 14 bases outside the gene matches. The CDR3 sequence: CASSQRVGQGFGNEQFF. The CDR3 nucleotides read TGTGCCAGCAGCCAGCGGGTGGGACAGGGGTTCGGAAATGAGCAGTTCTTC.

This clone has more than one count but fewer than ten. The chain employs TRBV6-1 and TRBJ1-5, with 9 bases identical to TRBD1. The J segment lost 0 bases and the V segment lost 3 bases, leaving 3 bases of the junction unmatched. The CDR3 consists of 16 residues. Looked up from germline, CDR1 is MNHNS and CDR2 is SASEGT. Written as DNA, the CDR3 is TGTGCCAGCAGTGAGGGACAGGGCTTTAGCAATCAGCCCCAGCATTTT. The encoded protein is CASSEGQGFSNQPQHF.

CDR3 sequence (DNA): TGCAGTGCCCCCAAAGGGGACGAGCAGTACTTC. As protein: CSAPKGDEQYF. V gene TRBV20-1 combines with J gene TRBJ2-7, with D possibly matching TRBD1 (5 bases). This CDR3 spans 11 amino acids. V gave up 6 bases and J gave up 5 bases, with 11 bases separating them. CDR1 DFQATT and CDR2 SNEGSKA come from the germline V gene (reference sequence).